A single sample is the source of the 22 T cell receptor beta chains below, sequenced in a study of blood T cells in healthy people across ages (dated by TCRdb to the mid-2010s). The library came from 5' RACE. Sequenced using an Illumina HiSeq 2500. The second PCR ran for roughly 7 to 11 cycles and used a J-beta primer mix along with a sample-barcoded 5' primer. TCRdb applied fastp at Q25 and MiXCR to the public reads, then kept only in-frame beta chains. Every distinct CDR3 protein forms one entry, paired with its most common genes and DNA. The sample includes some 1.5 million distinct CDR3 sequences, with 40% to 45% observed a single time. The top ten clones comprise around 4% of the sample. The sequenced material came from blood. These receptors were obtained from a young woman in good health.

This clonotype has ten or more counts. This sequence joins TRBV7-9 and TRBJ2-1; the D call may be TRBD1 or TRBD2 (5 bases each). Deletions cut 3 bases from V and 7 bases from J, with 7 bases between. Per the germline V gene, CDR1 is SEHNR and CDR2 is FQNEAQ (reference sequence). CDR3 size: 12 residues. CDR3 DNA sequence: TGTGCCAGCAGCTTGGGGGAAAATGAGCAGTTCTTC. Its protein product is CASSLGENEQFF.

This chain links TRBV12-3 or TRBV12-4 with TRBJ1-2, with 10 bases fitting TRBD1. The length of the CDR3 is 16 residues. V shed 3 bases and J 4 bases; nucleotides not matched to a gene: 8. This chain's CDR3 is CASSLTGGRRFYGYTF. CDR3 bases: TGTGCCAGCAGTTTGACAGGGGGCCGCCGCTTCTATGGCTACACCTTC.

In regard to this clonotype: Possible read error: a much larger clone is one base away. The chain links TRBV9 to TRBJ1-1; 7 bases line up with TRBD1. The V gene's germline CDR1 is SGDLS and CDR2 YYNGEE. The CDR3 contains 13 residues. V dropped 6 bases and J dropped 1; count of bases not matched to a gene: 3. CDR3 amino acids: CASNRQGNTEAFF. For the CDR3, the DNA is TGTGCCAGCAACCGACAGGGGAACACTGAAGCTTTCTTT.

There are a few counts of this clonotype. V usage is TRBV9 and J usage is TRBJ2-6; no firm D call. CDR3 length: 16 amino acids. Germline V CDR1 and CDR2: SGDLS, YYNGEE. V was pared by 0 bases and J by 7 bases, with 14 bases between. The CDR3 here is CASSVASGLLANVLTF. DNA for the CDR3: TGTGCCAGCAGCGTAGCTTCGGGCTTGCTAGCCAACGTCCTGACTTTC.

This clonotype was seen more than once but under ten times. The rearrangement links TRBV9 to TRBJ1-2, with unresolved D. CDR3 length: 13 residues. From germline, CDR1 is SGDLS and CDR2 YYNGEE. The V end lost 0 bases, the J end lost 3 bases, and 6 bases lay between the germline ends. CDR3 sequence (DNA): TGTGCCAGCAGCGTAGGATCAGACTATGGCTACACCTTC. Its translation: CASSVGSDYGYTF.

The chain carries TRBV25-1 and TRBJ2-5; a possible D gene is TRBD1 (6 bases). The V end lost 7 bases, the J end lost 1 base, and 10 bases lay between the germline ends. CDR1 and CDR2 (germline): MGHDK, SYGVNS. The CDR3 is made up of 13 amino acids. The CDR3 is CASMDSLQETQYF. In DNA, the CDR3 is TGTGCCAGCATGGACAGCCTCCAAGAGACCCAGTACTTC.

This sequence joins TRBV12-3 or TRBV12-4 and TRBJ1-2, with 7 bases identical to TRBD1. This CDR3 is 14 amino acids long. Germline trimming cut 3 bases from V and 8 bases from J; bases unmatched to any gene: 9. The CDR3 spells CASSLGTERCGYTF. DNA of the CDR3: TGTGCCAGCAGTTTGGGGACAGAACGATGCGGCTACACCTTC.

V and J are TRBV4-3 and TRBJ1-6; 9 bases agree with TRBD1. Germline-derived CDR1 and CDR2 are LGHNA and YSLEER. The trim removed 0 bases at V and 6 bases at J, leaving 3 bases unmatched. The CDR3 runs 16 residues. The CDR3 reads CASSQELDRGNSPLHF. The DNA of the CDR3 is TGCGCCAGCAGCCAAGAGCTGGACAGGGGTAATTCACCCCTCCACTTT.

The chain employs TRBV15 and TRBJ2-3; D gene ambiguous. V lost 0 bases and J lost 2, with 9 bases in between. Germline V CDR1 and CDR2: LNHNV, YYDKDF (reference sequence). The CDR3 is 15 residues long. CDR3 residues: CATSRDLSYTDTQYF. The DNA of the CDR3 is TGTGCCACCAGCAGAGATCTGTCTTACACAGATACGCAGTATTTT. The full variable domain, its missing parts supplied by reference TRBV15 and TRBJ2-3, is DAMVIQNPRYQVTQFGKPVTLSCSQTLNHNVMYWYQQKSSQAPKLLFHYYDKDFNNEADTPDNFQSRRPNTSFCFLDIRSPGLGDTAMYLCATSRDLSYTDTQYFGPGTRLTVL.

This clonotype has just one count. CDR3 bases: TGTGCCAGCAGCGCGACCCTAGCGGGGGTCACAGATACGCAGTATTTT. Its translation is CASSATLAGVTDTQYF. The J gene is TRBJ2-3, the V gene TRBV2; 10 positions agree with TRBD2. CDR3 size: 16 residues. The germline gives CDR1 SNHLY, CDR2 FYNNEI. V shed 6 bases, J shed 2 bases, and the junction held 8 bases outside the gene matches.

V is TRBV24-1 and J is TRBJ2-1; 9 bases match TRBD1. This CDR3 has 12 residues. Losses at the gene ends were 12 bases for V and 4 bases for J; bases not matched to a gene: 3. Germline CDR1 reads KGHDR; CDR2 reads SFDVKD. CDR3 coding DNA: TGTGCCGCGGGGACAGGGTACAATGAGCAGTTCTTC. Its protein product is CAAGTGYNEQFF.

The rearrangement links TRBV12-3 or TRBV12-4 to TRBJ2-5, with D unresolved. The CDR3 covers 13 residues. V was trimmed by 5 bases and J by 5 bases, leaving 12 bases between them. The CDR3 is CASSVRLVETQYF. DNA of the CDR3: TGTGCCAGCAGTGTAAGGCTAGTGGAGACCCAGTACTTC.

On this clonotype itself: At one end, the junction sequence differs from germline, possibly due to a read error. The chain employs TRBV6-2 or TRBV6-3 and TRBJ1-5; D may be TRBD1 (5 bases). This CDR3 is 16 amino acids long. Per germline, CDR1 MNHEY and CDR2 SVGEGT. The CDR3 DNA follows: TGTGCCAGCACTAAAAGAGGGCAGGGAAAGGATCAGCCCCGGCATTTT. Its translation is CASTKRGQGKDQPRHF.

The CDR3 loop reads CAIVRDGGAKNIQYF. CDR3 DNA: TGTGCCATTGTGCGCGACGGGGGTGCCAAAAACATTCAGTACTTC. The chain carries TRBV10-3 and TRBJ2-4; possible D gene TRBD2, 6 bases. V gave up 9 bases and J gave up 1 base, with 16 bases separating them. Germline values: CDR1 ENHRY, CDR2 SYGVKD. The CDR3 loop spans 15 amino acids.

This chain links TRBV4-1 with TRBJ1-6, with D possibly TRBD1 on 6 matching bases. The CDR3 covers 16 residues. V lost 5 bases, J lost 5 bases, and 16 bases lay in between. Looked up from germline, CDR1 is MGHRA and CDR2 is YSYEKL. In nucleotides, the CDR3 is TGCGCCAGCAGCTCCTTGGGGCCAGGGGATAATTCACCCCTCCACTTT. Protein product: CASSSLGPGDNSPLHF.

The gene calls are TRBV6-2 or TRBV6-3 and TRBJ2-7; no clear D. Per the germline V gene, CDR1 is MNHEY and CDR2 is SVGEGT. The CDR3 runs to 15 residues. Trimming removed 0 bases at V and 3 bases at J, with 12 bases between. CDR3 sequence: CASSYSGPPDYEQYF. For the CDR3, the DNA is TGTGCCAGCAGTTACTCGGGCCCCCCGGACTACGAGCAGTACTTC.

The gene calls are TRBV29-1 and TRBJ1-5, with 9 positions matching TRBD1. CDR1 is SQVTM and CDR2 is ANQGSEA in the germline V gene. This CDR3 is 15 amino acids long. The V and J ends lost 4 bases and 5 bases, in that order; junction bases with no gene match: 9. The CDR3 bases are TGCAGCGTTGCTACCGGGACAGGGTACGATCAGCCCCAGCATTTT. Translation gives CSVATGTGYDQPQHF.

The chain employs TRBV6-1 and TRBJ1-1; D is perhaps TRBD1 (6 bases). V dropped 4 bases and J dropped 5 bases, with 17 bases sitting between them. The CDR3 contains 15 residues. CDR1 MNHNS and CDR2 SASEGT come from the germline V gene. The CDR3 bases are TGTGCCAGCAGTGCTGGACAGAGGCTTTGGACTGAAGCTTTCTTT. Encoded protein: CASSAGQRLWTEAFF.

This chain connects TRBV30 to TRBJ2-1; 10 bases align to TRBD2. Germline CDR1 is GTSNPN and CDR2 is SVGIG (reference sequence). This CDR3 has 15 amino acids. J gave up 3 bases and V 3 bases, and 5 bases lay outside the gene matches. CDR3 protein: CAWRSASGGYNEQFF. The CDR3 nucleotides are TGTGCCTGGAGGTCAGCTAGCGGGGGCTACAATGAGCAGTTCTTC.

DNA for the CDR3: TGTGCCAGCAGTTTAGGGTTTTCTTGGCGCACCATATATTTT. It is translated as CASSLGFSWRTIYF. J is TRBJ1-3 and V is TRBV28; D gene uncertain. The germline CDR1 and CDR2 sequences are MDHEN and SYDVKM. This CDR3 comprises 14 residues. V lost 2 bases and J lost 9, with 14 bases in between.

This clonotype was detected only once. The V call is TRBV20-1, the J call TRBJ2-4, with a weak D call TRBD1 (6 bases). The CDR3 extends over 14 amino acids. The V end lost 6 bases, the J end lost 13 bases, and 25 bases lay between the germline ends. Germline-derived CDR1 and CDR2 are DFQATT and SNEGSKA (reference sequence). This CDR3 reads CSAIDRFFYNEQYF. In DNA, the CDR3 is TGCAGTGCAATTGACAGGTTCTTCTACAATGAGCAGTACTTC.

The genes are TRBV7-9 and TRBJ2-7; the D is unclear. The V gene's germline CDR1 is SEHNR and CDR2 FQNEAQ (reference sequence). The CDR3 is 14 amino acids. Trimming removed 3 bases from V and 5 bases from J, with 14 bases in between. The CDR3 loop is CASSFSSQKHEQYF. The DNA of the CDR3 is TGTGCCAGCAGCTTCAGCTCACAGAAGCACGAGCAGTACTTC.